Shown below are 32 T cell receptor beta chains from a single sample sequenced in a study of blood T cells in healthy people across ages. A sample-barcoded 5' primer and a J-beta primer mix were used in a second PCR of about 6 to 11 cycles. A single record per CDR3 protein comes from TCRdb applying MiXCR to the 5' RACE reads. The sample comprises about 1,500,000 distinct CDR3 sequences, around 42% of which are singletons, and less than 8% rests with the top ten. The specimen was blood. The source of these receptors is a woman aged 18-29 years in good health.

The chain employs TRBV4-1 and TRBJ1-1; no clear D gene. V was cut by 0 bases and J by 4 bases, with 12 bases left in between. Germline CDR1 is MGHRA and CDR2 is YSYEKL. The CDR3 is made up of 15 amino acids. The DNA of the CDR3 is TGCGCCAGCAGCCAAGAGGCGGCAGCGAGCACTGAAGCTTTCTTT. As protein: CASSQEAAASTEAFF.

V gene TRBV7-2 combines with J gene TRBJ2-1; D not certain. The V gene lost 2 bases and the J gene lost 0 bases, with 11 bases spanning the gap. Germline V CDR1 and CDR2: SGHTA, FQGNSA. The CDR3 is 16 amino acids. The CDR3 nucleotides are TGTGCCAGCAGCTTATTCGGTGACCCCTCCTACAATGAGCAGTTCTTC. It encodes CASSLFGDPSYNEQFF.

This clonotype appeared once. The V and J genes are TRBV6-1 and TRBJ2-7; D is possibly TRBD1 or TRBD2 (7 bases each). V was trimmed by 6 bases and J by 3 bases, leaving 21 bases between them. The CDR3 is 16 amino acids. CDR1 is MNHNS and CDR2 is SASEGT in the germline V gene. CDR3 region: CASSAIRGGLGYEQYF. In DNA, the CDR3 is TGTGCCAGCAGCGCTATCAGGGGGGGGTTGGGCTACGAGCAGTACTTC.

This rearrangement joins TRBV6-1 to TRBJ1-1, with 8 bases aligning to TRBD1. In germline, CDR1 is MNHNS, CDR2 SASEGT. The V gene end was trimmed by 7 bases and the J gene end by 4 bases; junction bases not matched to a gene: 17. This CDR3 comprises 17 residues. The CDR3 DNA reads TGTGCCAGCATCCTACTACGGGGCAGGGGGCTGATCACTGAAGCTTTCTTT. Its protein product is CASILLRGRGLITEAFF.

CDR3 region: CASSVAGGAGTEAFF. In nucleotides, the CDR3 is TGTGCCAGCAGCGTAGCCGGGGGGGCGGGCACTGAAGCTTTCTTT. The chain couples TRBV9 to TRBJ1-1, with D possibly matching TRBD1 (6 bases). Germline loops: CDR1 SGDLS, CDR2 YYNGEE. CDR3 length: 15 amino acids. V lost 0 bases and J 4 bases, leaving 13 bases between the germline ends.

This clonotype was counted only a few times. V is TRBV10-2 and J is TRBJ2-5, with D unresolved. The J call may be mistaken, given a closer DNA end match to TRBJ2-7. The CDR3 loop spans 13 amino acids. Looked up from germline, CDR1 is WSHSY and CDR2 is SAAADI. In DNA, the CDR3 is TGCGCCAGCAGTGTCGGTCTCATCTACGAGCAGTACTTC. This sequence encodes CASSVGLIYEQYF.

The rearrangement joins TRBV20-1 to TRBJ2-1; D could derive from TRBD1 or TRBD2 (5 bases each). This CDR3 region has 14 residues. With 6 bases removed from V and 8 bases from J, the gap between germline ends came to 20 bases. Germline CDR1 reads DFQATT; CDR2 reads SNEGSKA (reference sequence). CDR3 amino acids: CSASEGTTGHEQFF. The CDR3 DNA follows: TGCAGTGCCTCAGAAGGGACGACGGGCCATGAGCAGTTCTTC.

In the case of this clonotype: An end of the junction differs from the germline gene, which may be a read error. The V and J genes are TRBV6-2 or TRBV6-3 and TRBJ2-3; D gene ambiguous. Germline CDR1 MNHEY, CDR2 SVGEGT. The CDR3 is made up of 12 amino acids. CDR3 in DNA: TGTGCCGGCAGTTACCGTACAGATACGCAGTATTTT. Translating gives CAGSYRTDTQYF.

This chain links TRBV7-2 with TRBJ1-5; D is perhaps TRBD1 (5 bases). Germline V lookup: CDR1 SGHTA, CDR2 FQGNSA. Deletions cut 0 bases from V and 4 bases from J, with 13 bases between. The CDR3 covers 16 residues. As DNA, the CDR3 is TGTGCCAGCAGCTTAGCTTCAGGGACTATGAATCAGCCCCAGCATTTT. As protein: CASSLASGTMNQPQHF.

This clonotype came up a few times. This chain uses TRBV28 with TRBJ2-3, with D tentatively TRBD2 (5 bases). In germline, CDR1 is MDHEN, CDR2 SYDVKM. Deletions cut 1 base from V and 10 bases from J, with 12 bases between. The CDR3 sequence is 13 residues long. In DNA form, the CDR3 reads TGTGCCAGCAGTTTATCCCAGCAGCGGCCGCAGTATTTT. Amino acid sequence: CASSLSQQRPQYF.

CDR3 sequence: CASSESGGGGYEQYF. For the CDR3, the DNA is TGTGCCAGCAGCGAAAGCGGGGGGGGCGGGTACGAGCAGTACTTC. V usage is TRBV7-2 and J usage is TRBJ2-7; 10 positions agree with TRBD2. This CDR3 contains 15 residues. The trim removed 5 bases at V and 4 bases at J, leaving 8 bases unmatched. Per the germline V gene, CDR1 is SGHTA and CDR2 is FQGNSA.

As to this clonotype: Sequence at one end of the junction differs from germline and may be a read error. The chain joins TRBV4-1 to TRBJ2-5; D unclear. The last part of the DNA fits TRBJ2-7 better; the J call may be wrong. The CDR3 runs to 12 residues. Germline V gives CDR1 MGHRA, CDR2 YSYEKL. The CDR3, as DNA: TGCGCCAACAGCCGAGACTCGGGCGAGCAGTACTTC. Protein product: CANSRDSGEQYF.

V usage is TRBV6-5 and J usage is TRBJ2-7; 13 bases align to TRBD2. J was trimmed by 5 bases and V by 11 bases; bases with no gene match: 9. Germline CDR1 reads MNHEY; CDR2 reads SVGAGI. This CDR3 spans 14 amino acids. The CDR3 region has the DNA TGTGCCTGCACTCGGACTAGCGGGAGTAACGAGCAGTACTTC. Translating it yields CACTRTSGSNEQYF.

This chain connects TRBV3-1 to TRBJ2-2; 8 bases align to TRBD1. Germline CDR1 is LGHDT and CDR2 is YNNKEL (reference sequence). V lost 1 base and J lost 1; bases outside the gene matches: 2. The CDR3 has 16 residues. This CDR3 is CASSQAGTGNTGELFF. CDR3 sequence (DNA): TGTGCCAGCAGCCAAGCCGGGACAGGGAACACCGGGGAGCTGTTTTTT.

The J gene is TRBJ1-2, the V gene TRBV7-2; no definite D call. Per the germline V gene, CDR1 is SGHTA and CDR2 is FQGNSA. The CDR3 extends over 11 amino acids. V lost 2 bases and J 8 bases, leaving 6 bases between the germline ends. CDR3 sequence (DNA): TGTGCCAGCAGCTTACAAATAGGCTACACCTTC. It encodes CASSLQIGYTF. The variable domain in full, with the rest retrieved from reference TRBV7-2 and TRBJ1-2, is GAGVSQSPSNKVTEKGKDVELRCDPISGHTALYWYRQSLGQGLEFLIYFQGNSAPDKSGLPSDRFSAERTGGSVSTLTIQRTQQEDSAVYLCASSLQIGYTFGSGTRLTVV.

This clonotype came up a few times. This chain joins TRBV7-2 and TRBJ2-1; possible D gene TRBD2, 7 bases. The CDR3 is 17 residues long. The germline CDR1 and CDR2 sequences are SGHTA and FQGNSA. Trimming shortened V by 2 bases and J by 8 bases, and 22 bases separated the two germline ends. The CDR3 DNA is TGTGCCAGCAGCTTAAGTGCGGGGGCCCTGTTTATGTATGAGCAGTTCTTC. It translates to CASSLSAGALFMYEQFF.

This rearrangement joins TRBV5-5 to TRBJ2-1; the D gene could be TRBD1 or TRBD2 (5 bases each). Trimming took 4 bases from V and 6 from J, leaving 17 bases between them. This CDR3 comprises 15 residues. The germline CDR1 and CDR2 sequences are SGHKS and YYEKEE (reference sequence). Written as DNA, the CDR3 is TGTGCCAGCAGCCGAGGACAACTTGAGGGCAATGAGCAGTTCTTC. It specifies CASSRGQLEGNEQFF.

This clonotype was picked up a small number of times. J is TRBJ2-1 and V is TRBV18; D gene uncertain. Germline V gene sequence: CDR1 KGHSH, CDR2 LQKENI. The CDR3 has 15 residues. Trimming shortened V by 1 base and J by 4 bases, and 11 bases separated the two germline ends. The CDR3 region is CASSPQGFTYNEQFF. The CDR3 DNA reads as TGTGCCAGCTCACCACAGGGTTTTACGTACAATGAGCAGTTCTTC.

The genes are TRBV5-1 and TRBJ2-1, with D possibly TRBD2 on 5 matching bases. The better agreement between TRBJ2-7 and the DNA end casts doubt on the J call. From germline, CDR1 is SGHRS and CDR2 YFSETQ. There are 16 residues in the CDR3. CDR3 amino acids: CASSSTGGPNYNEQYF. In nucleotides, the CDR3 is TGCGCCAGCAGCTCCACTGGCGGGCCCAACTACAATGAGCAGTACTTC.

The chain has TRBV12-3 or TRBV12-4 and TRBJ1-2; tentative D call: TRBD1 (5 bases). The CDR3 sequence is 13 residues long. Deletions cut 3 bases from V and 7 bases from J, with 12 bases between. The CDR3 DNA follows: TGTGCCAGCAGTTTTGGCGAGGGGACTGGCTACACCTTC. The encoded protein is CASSFGEGTGYTF.

This clonotype was counted many times. The chain joins TRBV28 to TRBJ2-7; D unclear. The CDR3 is 12 amino acids. V dropped 3 bases and J dropped 7 bases, with 10 bases sitting between them. Germline V gene lookup returns CDR1 MDHEN and CDR2 SYDVKM. Written as DNA, the CDR3 is TGTGCCAGCAGTTTTGATCGTTCTGAGCAGTACTTC. It yields the protein CASSFDRSEQYF.

The chain couples TRBV11-2 to TRBJ2-7; possibly TRBD2 for D (6 bases). There are 14 residues in the CDR3. V shed 2 bases and J shed 3 bases, with 11 bases lying between them. Germline V gene data show CDR1 as SGHAT and CDR2 as FQNNGV. DNA of the CDR3: TGTGCCAGCAGCTTATCGGGAGAGGACTACGAGCAGTACTTC. It yields the protein CASSLSGEDYEQYF.

V usage is TRBV7-9 and J usage is TRBJ2-1; D is unresolved. There are 14 residues in the CDR3. CDR1 and CDR2 from the germline V gene are SEHNR and FQNEAQ (reference sequence). Trimming pared 3 bases from V and 3 bases from J, leaving 9 bases between. The CDR3 coding sequence is TGTGCCAGCAGCTTCGGCGGAAACTACAATGAGCAGTTCTTC. Translated: CASSFGGNYNEQFF.

This clonotype was counted a few times. The genes are TRBV12-3 or TRBV12-4 and TRBJ1-5; 7 bases line up with TRBD1. V dropped 5 bases and J dropped 5; count of bases not matched to a gene: 9. The CDR3 contains 15 residues. Here the CDR3 reads CASSPRDRLDQPQHF. The CDR3 DNA reads TGTGCCAGCAGTCCCCGGGACAGACTAGATCAGCCCCAGCATTTT.

The genes are TRBV6-6 and TRBJ1-1, with 7 bases fitting TRBD1. CDR1 MNHNY and CDR2 SVGAGI come from the germline V gene (reference sequence). J lost 11 bases, V lost 7 bases, and 7 bases had no gene match. The CDR3 is made up of 11 amino acids. The CDR3 loop reads CASNDRVRAFF. The CDR3 DNA sequence: TGTGCCAGCAACGACAGGGTTAGGGCTTTCTTT.

This clonotype was seen a few times. The chain joins TRBV6-1 to TRBJ2-3, with 9 bases matching TRBD2. CDR1 is MNHNS and CDR2 is SASEGT in the germline V gene. V was clipped by 3 bases and J by 5 bases; unmatched bases: 6. CDR3 length equals 15 residues. The CDR3 loop is CASSEGLAGRDTQYF. CDR3 bases: TGTGCCAGCAGTGAGGGCCTAGCGGGGAGAGATACGCAGTATTTT.

The chain recombines TRBV20-1 with TRBJ1-1; D is unclear. The germline V and J ends were trimmed by 1 base and 1 base, with 10 bases remaining between them. The CDR3 has 14 residues. Germline CDR1 DFQATT, CDR2 SNEGSKA (reference sequence). Here the CDR3 reads CSARAGPGNTEAFF. In DNA form, the CDR3 reads TGCAGTGCTAGAGCAGGACCTGGGAACACTGAAGCTTTCTTT.

This clonotype was detected once. The J gene is TRBJ2-3, the V gene TRBV6-2 or TRBV6-3, with 8 bases lining up with TRBD1. CDR3 size: 15 residues. CDR1 is MNHEY and CDR2 is SVGEGT in the germline V gene. Trimming at V came to 5 bases and at J to 3 bases, leaving 7 bases not matched to a gene. The CDR3 coding sequence is TGTGCCAGCAGTGTAGGGGACAGGACTACAGATACGCAGTATTTT. This encodes CASSVGDRTTDTQYF.

This chain uses TRBV6-1 with TRBJ2-3; D might be TRBD2 (6 bases). Germline values: CDR1 MNHNS, CDR2 SASEGT. Trimming shortened V by 4 bases and J by 6 bases, and 14 bases separated the two germline ends. CDR3 length equals 14 residues. The CDR3 sequence: CASSVGAGRDTQYF. CDR3 in DNA: TGTGCCAGCAGTGTCGGGGCAGGGAGGGATACGCAGTATTTT.

This clonotype was counted once. One junction end disagrees with the germline gene, perhaps due to a read error. The CDR3 region has the DNA TGCGCCAGCAGCTCCGGACTAGAAGGGGACGAGCAGTACTTC. The encoded protein is CASSSGLEGDEQYF. The rearrangement uses TRBV5-6 and TRBJ2-7, with 7 bases identical to TRBD2. The CDR3 covers 14 residues. Germline V lookup: CDR1 SGHDT, CDR2 YYEEEE.

This sequence joins TRBV29-1 and TRBJ2-7; D not certain. Germline CDR1 and CDR2: SQVTM and ANQGSEA. The CDR3 is 13 residues long. V was pared by 1 base and J by 12 bases, with 19 bases between. CDR3 nucleotides: TGCAGCGTTGAAGGATCCCGGCCCCGTAAATTGTACTTC. It yields the protein CSVEGSRPRKLYF.

The chain is built from TRBV10-3 and TRBJ1-3, with no clear D. Per the germline V gene, CDR1 is ENHRY and CDR2 is SYGVKD. The length of the CDR3 is 13 residues. The ends were cut back, 7 bases at V and 0 bases at J, with 7 bases in the middle. Here the CDR3 reads CAIMGSSGNTIYF. CDR3 DNA sequence: TGTGCCATCATGGGGAGCTCTGGAAACACCATATATTTT.